The T cell receptor beta chain under discussion was sequenced for a study of molecular identifiers for immune sequencing clone quantification. Germline-derived CDR1 and CDR2 are LNHDA and SQIVND (reference sequence). V was pared by 5 bases and J by 1 base, with 10 bases of the junction left unmatched. The CDR3 extends over 17 amino acids. One entry per CDR3 protein results from TCRdb running MiXCR on the PCR reads. The sample carries about 510,000 distinct CDR3 sequences, about 20% recorded once. The chain links TRBV19 to TRBJ2-1; 8 bases align to TRBD2. The sequence was collected from a human donor in good health. Some libraries in this study had Jurkat cell RNA spiked in. The sample consisted of naive CD8+ T cells from blood, with Jurkat cell RNA spiked in. This sample's subset: FACS-sorted CD8+CD4-CCR7+CD45RA+ naive T cells. The CDR3 DNA is TGTGCCAGTAGTGCAGCTAGCGGGTCGACTTCCTACAATGAGCAGTTCTTC. Translated, it gives CASSAASGSTSYNEQFF.